This TCR beta chain comes out of a study of identical twins. Whole-study findings and limits: Models came in too low on out-of-frame TCR alpha sharing in monozygotic twins. There was an excess of low generation probability in the out-of-frame alpha sequences that twins shared.

Trimming removed 9 bases at V and 5 bases at J, with 17 bases between. CDR1 ENHRY and CDR2 SYGVKD come from the germline V gene. This CDR3 has 14 amino acids. TCRdb used MiXCR to reprocess the 5' RACE reads, holding one entry per CDR3 protein. This table has about 810,000 distinct CDR3 sequences, 10% to 15% appearing once. A note on this clonotype: As yet, its antigen is unknown.

These records were also assigned to another study, of yellow fever vaccine responses in identical twins. As that study records: A vaccine T cell response that seemed partly convergent and partly personalized was reported in twins.

Specimen: PBMCs. This clonotype was sampled from a woman aged 18-35 years in good health. The chain uses TRBV10-3 and TRBJ2-1; perhaps TRBD1 as D (6 bases). CDR3 amino acids: CAIGKTGSDNEQFF. CDR3 coding DNA: TGTGCCATAGGGAAAACAGGGTCGGACAATGAGCAGTTCTTC.